This entry describes one T cell receptor beta chain. The data derive from a study of technical replicates of blood from a few donors. The method was immunoSEQ multiplex PCR; TCRdb's version includes in-frame clones alone and lacks a portion of them. The sample has 80,000 or so clones; 75% to 90% are singletons. V shed 2 bases, J shed 4 bases, and the junction held 8 bases outside the gene matches. This CDR3 comprises 16 residues. Germline-derived CDR1 and CDR2 are MGHRA and YSYEKL. What was sequenced was PBMCs. The chain uses TRBV4-1 and TRBJ2-1, with TRBD2 identical over 7 bases. The receptor was isolated from a human donor in good health. Some clones in this sample may be carry-over from other donors' samples. CDR3 in DNA: TGCGCCAGCAGCCAACCGACTAGCCCTAATTACAATGAGCAGTTCTTC. This sequence encodes CASSQPTSPNYNEQFF.